This entry concerns a single TCR beta chain. The antigen is not known. Because the CDR3's place on the DNA is in doubt, the DNA is left out and the CDR3 is given as listed by TCRdb. Amplification of TCR beta CDR3 regions used RNA as the template. The HTBI primer set served for first-round RT-PCR of the TCR CDR3. TCRdb re-derived calls from the multiplex PCR reads in MiXCR, one entry per CDR3 protein. This repertoire shows about 510,000 distinct CDR3 sequences, roughly 45% found once; its top ten account for roughly 45%. The entry originates in a study of T cells in Graves' hyperthyroidism and ophthalmopathy. Study-wide findings and caveats: Most thyroid clonotypes with frequency above 0.001 were detected in blood.

Inclusive of both ends, the CDR3 amounts to 16 amino acids. Germline-derived CDR1 and CDR2 are ENHRY and SYGVKD. Pregnant or lactating patients were excluded, as were those with uncontrolled infection or other autoimmune disease. Clinical symptoms, serum thyroxine, TRAb, thyroid ultrasound and orbital computed tomography informed diagnoses. The source of this sequence is an adult woman with Graves' disease, either hyperthyroidism or ophthalmopathy (not recorded which). The chain joins TRBV10-3 to TRBJ2-5; the table's D call of TRBD2 was not tested on the DNA. The sample was peripheral blood or thyroid tissue (not recorded which). CDR3 loop: CAICSASSGEMQTQYF.